This entry lists 17 T cell receptor beta chains sequenced from one sample in a study of T cells after yellow fever vaccination. Using its own MiXCR run on the 5' RACE reads, TCRdb lists one record per CDR3 protein. This repertoire shows roughly 340,000 distinct CDR3 sequences, approximately 4% found once; its top ten account for 20% to 25%. Sequencing was performed on PBMCs, taken 5 days after the yellow fever booster vaccination. All receptors derive from a man aged 18 to 30 who received the YFV17D yellow fever vaccine.

This clonotype was counted between two and nine times. The rearrangement joins TRBV7-2 to TRBJ2-5; D is possibly TRBD1 or TRBD2 (6 bases each). The germline V gene has CDR1 SGHTA and CDR2 FQGNSA. This CDR3 comprises 13 residues. Trimming removed 10 bases from V and 6 bases from J, with 18 bases in between. Written as DNA, the CDR3 is TGTGCCACGCGGGATACAGGGTTGAAGACCCAGTACTTC. Residues: CATRDTGLKTQYF.

This clonotype occurred many times. The rearrangement joins TRBV27 to TRBJ1-1; 8 bases are a match to TRBD1. CDR3 length: 12 residues. J lost 11 bases, V lost 5 bases, and 7 bases had no gene match. Germline-derived CDR1 and CDR2 are MNHEY and SMNVEV (reference sequence). CDR3 loop: CASSTPGGAAFF. CDR3 coding DNA: TGTGCCAGCAGTACCCCAGGGGGCGCGGCTTTCTTT.

In this sample, this clonotype turned up many times. The chain has TRBV4-3 and TRBJ2-6; TRBD1 aligns across 9 bases. From germline, CDR1 is LGHNA and CDR2 YSLEER. Unmatched junction bases numbered 1, after V lost 1 base and J lost 3 bases. The CDR3 runs 16 residues. CDR3 amino acids: CASSQGQGVGANVLTF. CDR3 bases: TGCGCCAGCAGCCAAGGACAGGGGGTTGGGGCCAACGTCCTGACTTTC.

This chain joins TRBV27 and TRBJ1-3, with D tentatively TRBD1 (6 bases). The germline V and J ends were trimmed by 5 bases and 2 bases, with 7 bases remaining between them. Germline-derived CDR1 and CDR2 are MNHEY and SMNVEV (reference sequence). The CDR3 covers 13 residues. CDR3 region: CASSRTAGNTIYF. The CDR3, as DNA: TGTGCCAGCAGTAGGACAGCTGGAAACACCATATATTTT.

This clonotype came up many times. The V call is TRBV29-1, the J call TRBJ2-7; D remains ambiguous. CDR1 and CDR2 (germline): SQVTM, ANQGSEA. V lost 3 bases, J lost 1 base, and 13 bases lay in between. The CDR3 is made up of 14 amino acids. CDR3 amino acids: CSVEDGEISYEQYV. DNA of the CDR3: TGCAGCGTTGAGGATGGTGAAATTTCCTACGAGCAGTACGTC.

The CDR3 DNA reads TGCGCCAGCAGCTCACCGGGACTAGCGGGGGCTGGGTTAAACAATGAGCAGTTCTTC. Translation gives CASSSPGLAGAGLNNEQFF. V usage is TRBV5-1 and J usage is TRBJ2-1; 14 nucleotides align to TRBD2. Germline V lookup: CDR1 SGHRS, CDR2 YFSETQ. V lost 3 bases and J lost 5; bases outside the gene matches: 13. This CDR3 comprises 19 residues.

This clonotype was recorded at least ten times. The CDR3 sequence: CASRVTSGGTDSGANVLTF. The CDR3 DNA reads as TGTGCCAGCAGAGTTACTAGCGGGGGGACCGATTCTGGGGCCAACGTCCTGACTTTC. This chain uses TRBV12-3 or TRBV12-4 with TRBJ2-6; TRBD2 agrees at 12 bases. Trimming cost V 6 bases and J 1 base; bases outside gene matches: 10. This CDR3 spans 19 amino acids.

The sample holds many counts of this clonotype. The chain carries TRBV27 and TRBJ2-7; 11 nucleotides line up with TRBD1. With V trimmed by 6 bases and J by 5 bases, 6 bases remained unmatched. The CDR3 spans 14 residues. From germline, CDR1 is MNHEY and CDR2 SMNVEV (reference sequence). CDR3 loop: CASSWTGGIDEQYF. CDR3 bases: TGTGCCAGCAGCTGGACAGGGGGCATCGACGAGCAGTACTTC.

The chain recombines TRBV7-9 with TRBJ1-4; D is unclear. V lost 3 bases, J lost 5 bases, and 7 bases lay in between. Germline values: CDR1 SEHNR, CDR2 FQNEAQ (reference sequence). The CDR3 runs 13 residues. As DNA, the CDR3 is TGTGCCAGCAGCTTGGGCAAGAATGAAAAACTGTTTTTT. It translates to CASSLGKNEKLFF.

This chain uses TRBV6-6 with TRBJ1-6; 7 nucleotides line up with TRBD1. V trimming: 5 bases; J trimming: 7 bases; junction bases outside the gene matches: 11. Germline V CDR1 and CDR2: MNHNY, SVGAGI (reference sequence). The CDR3 consists of 16 residues. The DNA of the CDR3 is TGTGCCAGCAGTGCTGACAGGGTATCTTCAAATTCACCCCTCCACTTT. Translation: CASSADRVSSNSPLHF.

The chain has TRBV7-2 and TRBJ1-2; TRBD1 agrees at 7 bases. With 5 bases clipped from V and 0 bases from J, the junction kept 3 bases outside the gene matches. The CDR3 spans 14 residues. Per the germline V gene, CDR1 is SGHTA and CDR2 is FQGNSA. CDR3 in amino acids: CASSHQGANYGYTF. The CDR3 DNA sequence: TGTGCCAGCAGCCACCAGGGGGCTAACTATGGCTACACCTTC.

Many counts were recorded for this clonotype. The chain couples TRBV29-1 to TRBJ1-5; unclear D gene. The CDR3 is made up of 13 amino acids. Germline-derived CDR1 and CDR2 are SQVTM and ANQGSEA. Trimming removed 6 bases from V and 4 bases from J, with 13 bases in between. CDR3 region: CSVQRAANQPQHF. The CDR3 DNA reads TGCAGCGTACAGAGGGCGGCAAATCAGCCCCAGCATTTT.

This clonotype was detected only a few times. V gene TRBV20-1 combines with J gene TRBJ1-6; D is unclear. This CDR3 has 12 amino acids. V lost 4 bases, J lost 13 bases, and 14 bases lay in between. The germline gives CDR1 DFQATT, CDR2 SNEGSKA (reference sequence). The DNA for the CDR3 is TGCAGTGCTACCAGGTCAGGAAATCCCCTCCACTTT. It is translated as CSATRSGNPLHF.

This rearrangement joins TRBV11-2 to TRBJ2-1; maybe TRBD1 (5 bases). The length of the CDR3 is 15 residues. Germline V gives CDR1 SGHAT, CDR2 FQNNGV. Trimming shortened V by 0 bases and J by 10 bases, and 16 bases separated the two germline ends. CDR3 DNA: TGTGCCAGCAGCTTAGATATGTCCAGGGTGGGCGAGCAGTTCTTC. Translation: CASSLDMSRVGEQFF.

This clonotype has only a few counts. J is TRBJ1-4 and V is TRBV5-1; the D is unclear. The CDR3 has 13 residues. V lost 0 bases and J lost 3, with 3 bases in between. Germline V gene lookup returns CDR1 SGHRS and CDR2 YFSETQ. The CDR3 reads CASSLESNEKLFF. In nucleotides, the CDR3 is TGCGCCAGCAGCTTGGAATCTAATGAAAAACTGTTTTTT.

This clonotype appeared a few times. The chain carries TRBV12-3 or TRBV12-4 and TRBJ2-7, with a possible D match to TRBD1 (6 bases). V lost 4 bases, J lost 9 bases, and 16 bases lay in between. The length of the CDR3 is 13 residues. The CDR3 bases are TGTGCCAGCAGTTCGCCTAAGGGGGTACGGCAGTACTTC. This translates into CASSSPKGVRQYF.

This clonotype was counted between two and nine times. J is TRBJ1-5 and V is TRBV20-1; a possible D gene is TRBD1 (5 bases). The CDR3 sequence is 13 residues long. V was shortened by 4 bases and J by 4 bases, with 11 bases between the two germline ends. From germline, CDR1 is DFQATT and CDR2 SNEGSKA (reference sequence). CDR3 loop: CSATETVNQPQHF. Here the CDR3 DNA reads TGCAGTGCTACAGAGACAGTTAATCAGCCCCAGCATTTT.